These 25 T cell receptor beta chains originate from one sample sequenced in a study of T cells in Graves' hyperthyroidism and ophthalmopathy. Amplification of TCR beta CDR3 regions was performed using RNA transcripts as template. When the TCR CDR3 underwent first-round RT-PCR, the HTBI primer set was used. TCRdb independently ran MiXCR on the multiplex PCR reads; one entry per CDR3 protein. The sample contains roughly 630,000 distinct CDR3 sequences, 15% to 17% of which appear only once. Sequenced: blood. These receptors were taken from a woman in her twenties or thirties with Graves' hyperthyroidism.

This clonotype was seen ten or more times. V usage is TRBV7-2 and J usage is TRBJ2-2, with 7 bases lining up with TRBD1. Germline-derived CDR1 and CDR2 are SGHTA and FQGNSA. This CDR3 is built from 16 residues. Unmatched junction bases numbered 7, after V lost 5 bases and J lost 1 base. The CDR3 loop is CASSPGDRLNTGELFF. CDR3 coding DNA: TGTGCCAGCAGCCCCGGGGACAGACTGAACACCGGGGAGCTGTTTTTT. Filled out from reference TRBV7-2 and TRBJ2-2, the complete variable domain reads GAGVSQSPSNKVTEKGKDVELRCDPISGHTALYWYRQSLGQGLEFLIYFQGNSAPDKSGLPSDRFSAERTGGSVSTLTIQRTQQEDSAVYLCASSPGDRLNTGELFFGEGSRLTVL.

This clonotype was observed many times. The rearrangement links TRBV6-1 to TRBJ2-3, with D perhaps TRBD1 (5 bases). The CDR3 is 15 residues long. V lost 2 bases to trimming and J lost 5 bases, with 14 bases between them. Germline V CDR1 and CDR2: MNHNS, SASEGT. CDR3 amino acids: CASSETLFQGDTQYF. The CDR3 coding sequence is TGTGCCAGCAGTGAAACTCTCTTTCAGGGAGATACGCAGTATTTT.

The J gene is TRBJ2-5, the V gene TRBV2; possibly TRBD1 or TRBD2 for D (5 bases each). The germline V gene encodes CDR1 SNHLY and CDR2 FYNNEI. This CDR3 has 15 residues. V was pared by 4 bases and J by 4 bases, with 16 bases between. The CDR3 loop is CASSALLGQGETQYF. CDR3 coding DNA: TGTGCCAGCAGTGCACTACTAGGCCAGGGAGAGACCCAGTACTTC.

V gene TRBV15 combines with J gene TRBJ2-3; D call uncertain. Trimming took off 3 bases at V and 3 bases at J, with 4 bases between the two ends. This CDR3 is built from 12 residues. Germline CDR1 and CDR2: LNHNV and YYDKDF (reference sequence). CDR3: CATSSYTDTQYF. CDR3 sequence (DNA): TGTGCCACCAGCAGCTATACAGATACGCAGTATTTT.

The chain recombines TRBV27 with TRBJ2-7; TRBD2 agrees at 10 bases. The CDR3 totals 14 residues. Germline CDR1 MNHEY, CDR2 SMNVEV (reference sequence). After removal of 5 bases from V and 2 bases from J, the junction contained 3 bases not matched to a gene. For the CDR3, the DNA is TGTGCCAGCAGTGACGGGACTAGCGCCTACGAGCAGTACTTC. This codes for CASSDGTSAYEQYF.

In its sample, this clonotype was seen many times. The genes are TRBV7-9 and TRBJ1-1; maybe TRBD1 (6 bases). Germline CDR1 is SEHNR and CDR2 is FQNEAQ (reference sequence). Trimming took off 4 bases at V and 1 base at J, with 22 bases between the two ends. There are 18 residues in the CDR3. The CDR3 region has the DNA TGTGCCAGCAGCTGGGCCGGGCACCAAAGGGGGAGGAACACTGAAGCTTTCTTT. It translates to CASSWAGHQRGRNTEAFF.

The chain uses TRBV12-3 or TRBV12-4 and TRBJ1-5, with 9 bases aligning to TRBD1. V shed 8 bases and J 7 bases; nucleotides not matched to a gene: 12. The CDR3 is 15 residues long. The CDR3 DNA follows: TGTGCCAGCGGCCCAGGGACAGGGTGGGGGCAGCCCCAGCATTTT. Protein sequence: CASGPGTGWGQPQHF.

This clonotype was recorded a few times. V usage is TRBV7-2 and J usage is TRBJ2-2; D not certain. The V and J ends lost 1 base and 6 bases respectively, with 21 bases between them. From germline, CDR1 is SGHTA and CDR2 FQGNSA. This CDR3 is 18 amino acids long. The CDR3 nucleotides read TGTGCCAGCAGCTTAGTGGTCTTTGGCAGTATCCAGTCCGGGGAGCTGTTTTTT. Its translation is CASSLVVFGSIQSGELFF. Drawing the rest from reference TRBV7-2 and TRBJ2-2, the complete variable domain is GAGVSQSPSNKVTEKGKDVELRCDPISGHTALYWYRQSLGQGLEFLIYFQGNSAPDKSGLPSDRFSAERTGGSVSTLTIQRTQQEDSAVYLCASSLVVFGSIQSGELFFGEGSRLTVL.

In this sample, this clonotype turned up many times. The rearrangement joins TRBV5-1 to TRBJ1-2; D remains unclear. Per the germline V gene, CDR1 is SGHRS and CDR2 is YFSETQ. The CDR3 is 14 amino acids. V was clipped by 0 bases and J by 4 bases, with 10 bases between them. The CDR3 sequence: CASSLESSVYGYTF. The CDR3 DNA sequence: TGCGCCAGCAGCTTGGAAAGTTCAGTCTATGGCTACACCTTC.

In its sample, this clonotype was seen many times. CDR3 bases: TGCAGTGCTAGAGACCCCCCTATTCGCGGGAGCTCCTACAATGAGCAGTTCTTC. It yields the protein CSARDPPIRGSSYNEQFF. The V gene is TRBV20-1, the J gene TRBJ2-1; TRBD2 agrees at 7 bases. The trim removed 0 bases at V and 0 bases at J, leaving 11 bases unmatched. Germline assignment: CDR1 DFQATT and CDR2 SNEGSKA (reference sequence). The CDR3 has 18 amino acids.

This clonotype was found many times. V gene TRBV7-2 combines with J gene TRBJ2-5, with TRBD2 matching 8 bases. Germline CDR1 is SGHTA and CDR2 is FQGNSA. The CDR3 runs 14 residues. J gave up 0 bases and V 6 bases, and 3 bases lay outside the gene matches. The DNA for the CDR3 is TGTGCCAGCAGATTGACTAGCGACCAAGAGACCCAGTACTTC. Translating it yields CASRLTSDQETQYF.

The sample holds many counts of this clonotype. The rearrangement links TRBV5-1 to TRBJ2-7, with D possibly TRBD2 on 6 matching bases. Germline-derived CDR1 and CDR2 are SGHRS and YFSETQ. Trimming left V 7 bases short and J 5 bases short, with 13 bases between. This CDR3 is built from 12 residues. In DNA form, the CDR3 reads TGCGCCAGCTCCGGAGGGGTAGACGAGCAGTACTTC. Protein sequence: CASSGGVDEQYF.

This clonotype came up a few times. This chain uses TRBV7-9 with TRBJ2-5; 7 bases match TRBD2. Germline CDR1 is SEHNR and CDR2 is FQNEAQ (reference sequence). V shed 3 bases, J shed 5 bases, and the junction held 9 bases outside the gene matches. The CDR3 runs 15 residues. The CDR3 sequence: CASSFFAGEDETQYF. Here the CDR3 DNA reads TGTGCCAGCAGCTTCTTTGCGGGAGAGGACGAGACCCAGTACTTC.

The gene calls are TRBV20-1 and TRBJ2-7, with D maybe TRBD1 (6 bases). The CDR3 contains 13 residues. Trimming removed 1 base at V and 0 bases at J, with 7 bases between. Per germline, CDR1 DFQATT and CDR2 SNEGSKA (reference sequence). This chain's CDR3 is CSARGDISYEQYF. CDR3 coding DNA: TGCAGTGCTAGAGGGGACATCTCCTACGAGCAGTACTTC.

This clonotype has just a few counts. This chain uses TRBV7-3 with TRBJ2-1; 8 positions agree with TRBD2. This CDR3 has 15 amino acids. Per the germline V gene, CDR1 is SGHTA and CDR2 is FQGTGA. The V and J ends lost 3 bases and 7 bases, in that order; junction bases with no gene match: 8. The CDR3 DNA reads as TGTGCCAGCAGCTTGGGAAGCGGGAGAAGTAATGAGCAGTTCTTC. Protein sequence: CASSLGSGRSNEQFF.

The rearrangement joins TRBV2 to TRBJ1-3, with unresolved D. This CDR3 region has 10 residues. Per germline, CDR1 SNHLY and CDR2 FYNNEI. The ends were cut back, 10 bases at V and 4 bases at J, with 5 bases in the middle. The CDR3 coding sequence is TGTGCCATTGCGGGAAACACCATATATTTT. Protein product: CAIAGNTIYF.

This clonotype has more than one count but fewer than ten. The chain employs TRBV10-3 and TRBJ2-3; 8 bases align to TRBD2. J was trimmed by 6 bases and V by 5 bases; bases with no gene match: 13. The CDR3 is made up of 16 amino acids. Germline lookup yields CDR1 ENHRY and CDR2 SYGVKD. CDR3 residues: CAISTWGASGSDTQYF. CDR3 bases: TGTGCCATCAGTACCTGGGGTGCTAGCGGGTCTGATACGCAGTATTTT.

Comment on this clonotype: This may be a read error: a much more frequent sequence differs by one nucleotide. The CDR3 bases are TGTGACAGCGGGAACCGGGCGCAAGATACGCAGTATTTT. Its translation: CDSGNRAQDTQYF. The chain employs TRBV18 and TRBJ2-3, with 7 bases lining up with TRBD2. The CDR3 is 13 amino acids. Germline V lookup: CDR1 KGHSH, CDR2 LQKENI.

This rearrangement joins TRBV30 to TRBJ2-3; 7 bases are a match to TRBD2. This CDR3 contains 14 residues. Germline V CDR1 and CDR2: GTSNPN, SVGIG (reference sequence). The V and J ends lost 4 bases and 0 bases, in that order; junction bases with no gene match: 4. The CDR3 region has the DNA TGTGCCTGGACCGGGACTACTAGCACAGATACGCAGTATTTT. As protein: CAWTGTTSTDTQYF.

This clonotype occurred a few times. The genes are TRBV7-9 and TRBJ2-7; D remains unclear. The CDR3 spans 13 residues. Per germline, CDR1 SEHNR and CDR2 FQNEAQ (reference sequence). Trimming took 4 bases from V and 0 from J, leaving 7 bases between them. Here the CDR3 DNA reads TGTGCCAGCAGCTCCCCACGCTCCTACGAGCAGTACTTC. Translating it yields CASSSPRSYEQYF.

This chain links TRBV11-2 with TRBJ1-2, with unresolved D. Germline CDR1 and CDR2: SGHAT and FQNNGV. The CDR3 runs 12 residues. The ends were cut back, 5 bases at V and 6 bases at J, with 10 bases in the middle. The DNA of the CDR3 is TGTGCCAGCAGCCGCGGAGTCCATGGCTACACCTTC. Encoded protein: CASSRGVHGYTF.

This clonotype was counted between two and nine times. The V and J genes are TRBV19 and TRBJ2-1, with TRBD2 identical over 9 bases. With 3 bases clipped from V and 3 bases from J, the junction kept 9 bases outside the gene matches. CDR1 is LNHDA, CDR2 SQIVND, per germline (reference sequence). CDR3 length equals 17 residues. For the CDR3, the DNA is TGTGCCAGTAGTATTGTGACTAGCGGAGAGCTCTACAATGAGCAGTTCTTC. Translation: CASSIVTSGELYNEQFF.

The chain carries TRBV20-1 and TRBJ2-7; TRBD1 is a possible D gene (5 bases). The CDR3 is made up of 14 amino acids. V lost 3 bases and J 2 bases, leaving 14 bases between the germline ends. The germline gives CDR1 DFQATT, CDR2 SNEGSKA (reference sequence). The CDR3 spells CSASPATTAYEQYF. DNA for the CDR3: TGCAGTGCTAGTCCCGCGACGACAGCCTACGAGCAGTACTTC.

This clonotype showed up many times. This chain uses TRBV12-3 or TRBV12-4 with TRBJ2-5, with TRBD2 identical over 7 bases. The CDR3 spans 13 residues. Unmatched junction bases numbered 6, after V lost 6 bases and J lost 5 bases. The CDR3: CASSETGRETQYF. The CDR3 region has the DNA TGTGCCAGCAGCGAAACCGGGAGGGAGACCCAGTACTTC.

At least ten counts were recorded for this clonotype. The rearrangement uses TRBV29-1 and TRBJ1-4; D might be TRBD1 (5 bases). The CDR3 totals 13 residues. With 8 bases removed from V and 8 bases from J, the gap between germline ends came to 18 bases. CDR1 is SQVTM, CDR2 ANQGSEA, per germline. Here the CDR3 DNA reads TGCAGCCCGGGAGAAAGGGGACGGGAAAAACTGTTTTTT. It codes for CSPGERGREKLFF.